This T cell receptor (beta chain) was sequenced for a study of cytomegalovirus exposure and HLA in healthy donors (dated by TCRdb to 2017 to 2019). Broadly, across the study: According to a later analysis, the roughly 120 validation repertoires were produced on the same platform as the 700 or so repertoires of the first cohort. The study aimed to test whether cataloging public T cell receptors could reveal signatures of past pathogen exposure. In addition to the first cohort of roughly 670 subjects, a separate validation cohort of 120 different subjects was used. To predict cytomegalovirus infection status, the study combined high-throughput TCR immunosequencing, statistical association of individual TCRs with disease status, and machine learning. Study-wide findings and limitations: All 130 or so repertoires were used to score co-occurrence in the validation cohort in a later analysis, because that analysis had no HLA typing for the cohort. The authors suggested that the approach could potentially be extended to other disease states and immunological phenotypes. The classifier was reported to diagnose cytomegalovirus status with high specificity and sensitivity in both the original and validation cohorts. The study gave a list of roughly 150 TCR beta chains associated with cytomegalovirus. A few of the identified cytomegalovirus-associated TCR beta chains were confirmed in vitro to be specific for cytomegalovirus antigens. Most TCR sequences were seen in very few donors, while some public TCRs were found in many individuals. A later analysis found that TCRs clustered in the first cohort also tended to co-occur in the 130 or so validation repertoires, with roughly 95% of cluster scores above 0.

The donors belonged to the validation cohort of about 120 subjects, which was separate from the roughly 670-subject first cohort. The germline V gene (reference sequence) specifies SEHNR as CDR1 and FQNEAQ as CDR2. Deletion took 1 base off V and 3 bases off J, with a span of 6 bases between the germline ends. CDR3 length: 13 amino acids, cysteine to phenylalanine. Only CDR3 DNA remains: 39 bases, in frame from the first base. This clone was counted once. This receptor's antigen is unknown. Per-base qualities were not stored, and no clone one base away is much larger. Libraries came from the immunoSEQ multiplex PCR assay. The paper's processing steps were these. To diagnose cytomegalovirus status from the catalog of TCR beta chain sequences, a statistical classification framework was built. Not all clones reach the TCRdb copy of this immuneACCESS table, which keeps in-frame sequences only. Checked studies attribute under half of the gap to unresolved V genes and leave the rest unexplained. For V, J and clone size, that table is used; D and trimming come from the DNA. This sample gives about 130,000 clones in total; around 94% of them show up just once. Jointly, the top ten make up more than 0.9% of the sample.

The rearranged segments are TRBV7-9 and TRBJ2-5; the D gene cannot be named for sure. The source is a woman between 18 and 29 years old in good health and CMV-seronegative. The sequencing sample was made of PBMCs. The CDR3 is CASSLGIKETQYF. The nucleotide sequence is TGTGCCAGCAGCTTAGGTATAAAAGAGACCCAGTACTTC.